The rows below give T cell receptor beta chains drawn from one sample of a study of T cell responses to AZD1222 COVID-19 vaccine. Assay used: immunoSEQ multiplex PCR; TCRdb lists only in-frame clones, some missing. Of about 130,000 clones detected, 75% to 90% appear once; the ten largest clones hold roughly 4%. The sample here was peripheral blood, taken on day 0 of AZD1222 vaccination. These receptor sequences come from an adult in good health. CDR3s include the opening cysteine and the closing phenylalanine or tryptophan. A D gene is named only where the DNA matches it firmly. For some rows the clone size is stated as once, few or many, or as a class when expanded; others skip it.

size,V,J,D,CDR3,DNA
.,TRBV7-3,TRBJ2-3,.,CASSLRVLGGQTSTDTQYF,TGTGCCAGCAGCTTAAGGGTGTTGGGGGGACAGACTAGCACAGATACGCAGTATTTT
.,TRBV6-5,TRBJ2-1,.,CASTIPKGVGFF,TGTGCCAGCACCATACCAAAGGGGGTGGGGTTCTTC
.,TRBV5-1,TRBJ1-3,TRBD1,CASSLGWTGSLVGNTIYF,TGCGCCAGCAGCTTGGGTTGGACAGGGTCTTTGGTGGGAAACACCATATATTTT
.,TRBV4-1,TRBJ2-7,TRBD1,CASSQTLGGQYEQYF,TGCGCCAGCAGCCAAACCTTAGGGGGCCAGTACGAGCAGTACTTC
.,TRBV6-1,TRBJ1-5,TRBD1,CASSESPGQARQPQHF,TGTGCCAGCAGTGAATCCCCGGGACAGGCCAGGCAGCCCCAGCATTTT
few,TRBV11-2,TRBJ2-5,TRBD2,CASSPRAGGETQYF,TGTGCCAGCAGCCCCCGAGCGGGGGGAGAGACCCAGTACTTC
few,TRBV18,TRBJ1-6,.,CASSPRGLKGNSPLHF,TGTGCCAGCTCACCACGAGGACTCAAGGGCAATTCACCCCTCCACTTT
once,TRBV19,TRBJ1-5,.,CASSIEPVYSNQPQHF,TGTGCCAGTAGTATAGAGCCAGTGTATAGCAATCAGCCCCAGCATTTT
.,TRBV6-6,TRBJ1-1,TRBD1,CASSYGLGQGFAEAFF,TGTGCCAGCAGTTACGGACTGGGACAGGGGTTCGCTGAAGCTTTCTTT
.,TRBV6-5,TRBJ2-7,.,CASSYSGENSYEQYF,TGTGCCAGCAGTTACTCGGGGGAGAACTCCTACGAGCAGTACTTC
many,TRBV25-1,TRBJ1-5,.,CASSELDSGQPQHF,TGTGCCAGCAGTGAATTAGATTCCGGGCAGCCCCAGCATTTT
.,TRBV7-2,TRBJ1-6,.,CASILQGSGNSPLHF,TGTGCCAGCATCCTTCAAGGGAGCGGCAATTCACCCCTCCACTTT
few,TRBV5-6,TRBJ2-1,.,CASRWDALNEQFF,TGTGCCAGTCGCTGGGACGCCCTCAATGAGCAGTTCTTC
.,TRBV2,TRBJ1-4,TRBD1,CASSFRGGNEKLFF,TGTGCCAGCAGTTTCAGGGGGGGGAATGAAAAACTGTTTTTT
.,TRBV7-9,TRBJ1-2,.,CASTIGQTENYGYTF,TGTGCCAGCACCATCGGACAGACCGAAAACTATGGCTACACCTTC
.,TRBV29-1,TRBJ1-1,TRBD1,CSDGQGTTEAFF,TGCAGCGACGGACAGGGAACCACTGAAGCTTTCTTT
once,TRBV7-9,TRBJ2-3,.,CASSLPRQKSNTQYF,TGTGCCAGCAGCTTACCCAGACAGAAGTCCAATACGCAGTATTTT
.,TRBV5-1,TRBJ2-1,.,CASSLEGMGVRNEQFF,TGCGCCAGCAGCTTGGAGGGGATGGGTGTTCGCAATGAGCAGTTCTTC
few,TRBV28,TRBJ2-2,TRBD1,CASSPYRGTTGELFF,TGTGCCAGCAGTCCATACAGGGGAACCACCGGGGAGCTGTTTTTT
.,TRBV6-5,TRBJ1-1,.,CASRAAHMNTEAFF,TGTGCCAGCAGGGCGGCTCACATGAACACTGAAGCTTTCTTT
.,TRBV11-3,TRBJ2-4,.,CASSLGQGNIQYF,TGTGCCAGCAGCTTAGGGCAGGGAAACATTCAGTACTTC
.,TRBV5-1,TRBJ2-7,.,CASSLARFGDEQYF,TGCGCCAGCAGCCTCGCTCGCTTCGGGGACGAGCAGTACTTC
.,TRBV5-1,TRBJ2-7,.,CASSPDSGSYEQYF,TGCGCCAGCAGCCCGGACAGCGGCTCCTACGAGCAGTACTTC
.,TRBV27,TRBJ1-2,.,CASSFWGEGYGYTF,TGTGCCAGCAGTTTCTGGGGGGAGGGATATGGCTACACCTTC
.,TRBV5-1,TRBJ2-2,.,CASSLAGASGELFF,TGCGCCAGCAGCTTGGCCGGGGCGAGCGGGGAGCTGTTTTTT
.,TRBV18,TRBJ1-3,TRBD1,CASSFQGQGRTSGNTIYF,TGTGCCAGCTCATTCCAGGGACAGGGAAGGACCTCTGGAAACACCATATATTTT
.,TRBV5-1,TRBJ2-1,.,CASSLTSSSYNEQFF,TGCGCCAGCAGCTTGACTAGCAGCTCCTACAATGAGCAGTTCTTC
.,TRBV28,TRBJ1-1,.,CASSTAGHFSKAFF,TGTGCCAGCAGTACCGCAGGGCATTTTTCTAAAGCTTTCTTT
.,TRBV3-1/TRBV3-2,TRBJ2-2,.,CASSQPGQNTGELFF,TGTGCCAGCAGCCAGCCAGGGCAGAACACCGGGGAGCTGTTTTTT
.,TRBV28,TRBJ2-5,TRBD1,CASSMTGGQETQYF,TGTGCCAGCAGCATGACAGGGGGACAAGAGACCCAGTACTTC
.,TRBV7-2,TRBJ2-7,.,CASSQDGQPFYEQYF,TGTGCCAGCAGCCAAGATGGACAGCCCTTCTACGAGCAGTACTTC
.,TRBV28,TRBJ2-7,.,CASSPRETNYEQYF,TGTGCCAGCAGTCCCCGAGAGACGAACTACGAGCAGTACTTC
.,TRBV10-1,TRBJ2-3,TRBD1,CASGPMRGGTGGSDTQYF,TGCGCCAGCGGCCCTATGCGAGGGGGTACAGGGGGCTCAGATACGCAGTATTTT
.,TRBV24-1,TRBJ2-5,.,CATSDGETQYF,TGTGCCACCAGTGATGGGGAGACCCAGTACTTC
.,TRBV28,TRBJ1-1,TRBD1,CASSDREAFF,TGTGCCAGCAGCGACAGGGAGGCTTTCTTT
.,TRBV3-1/TRBV3-2,TRBJ2-2,.,CASSQGAGELFF,TGTGCCAGCAGCCAAGGTGCCGGGGAGCTGTTTTTT
.,TRBV12-3/TRBV12-4,TRBJ2-3,TRBD1,CASSPRDRDTQYF,TGTGCCAGCAGTCCCCGGGACAGAGATACGCAGTATTTT
.,TRBV28,TRBJ2-1,.,CASSLRGATYNEQFF,TGTGCCAGCAGTTTACGGGGGGCCACCTACAATGAGCAGTTCTTC
.,TRBV5-4,TRBJ2-3,.,CASSLGPDGANTDTQYF,TGTGCCAGCAGCTTGGGTCCGGACGGAGCGAACACAGATACGCAGTATTTT
.,TRBV2,TRBJ1-5,.,CASSGLQSTLGPQHF,TGTGCCAGCAGTGGATTACAGTCAACCTTAGGGCCCCAGCATTTT
once,TRBV10-3,TRBJ1-2,TRBD1,CAISFGQGYGYTF,TGTGCCATCAGTTTTGGACAGGGCTATGGCTACACCTTC
.,TRBV7-9,TRBJ2-4,.,CASSLAEASKYF,TGTGCCAGCAGCTTAGCCGAGGCTTCGAAGTACTTC
few,TRBV15,TRBJ2-7,TRBD1,CATSRSSGTGSYEQYF,TGTGCCACCAGCAGATCTTCCGGGACAGGCTCCTACGAGCAGTACTTC
.,TRBV18,TRBJ2-1,.,CASSPSRLAGDEQFF,TGTGCCAGCTCACCCTCGCGACTAGCAGGGGATGAGCAGTTCTTC
once,TRBV19,TRBJ2-6,.,CASSIALQDFSGANVLTF,TGTGCCAGTAGTATAGCCCTCCAGGACTTCTCTGGGGCCAACGTCCTGACTTTC
.,TRBV19,TRBJ1-5,TRBD1,CASTQGGAGNQPQHF,TGTGCCAGTACCCAAGGGGGCGCGGGCAATCAGCCCCAGCATTTT
.,TRBV6-4,TRBJ2-2,.,CASSWGSNTGELFF,TGTGCCAGCTCCTGGGGTTCGAACACCGGGGAGCTGTTTTTT
.,TRBV12-5,TRBJ1-1,TRBD1,CASAQGQGNTEAFF,TGTGCTAGTGCCCAGGGACAGGGGAACACTGAAGCTTTCTTT
.,TRBV9,TRBJ2-7,TRBD1,CASSDRQGYEQYF,TGTGCCAGCAGCGATCGACAGGGCTACGAGCAGTACTTC
.,TRBV28,TRBJ1-6,.,CASSLFQGKNSPLHF,TGTGCCAGCAGTTTATTTCAGGGAAAGAATTCACCCCTCCACTTT
.,TRBV5-1,TRBJ2-2,.,CASSLAVPGTGELFF,TGCGCCAGCAGCTTGGCCGTTCCAGGGACCGGGGAGCTGTTTTTT
.,TRBV30,TRBJ1-3,.,CAWSVTQRTSGNTIYF,TGTGCCTGGAGTGTAACCCAGAGGACCTCTGGAAACACCATATATTTT
.,TRBV6-5,TRBJ2-5,TRBD2,CASNIRGGQETQYF,TGTGCCAGCAATATACGGGGGGGCCAAGAGACCCAGTACTTC
.,TRBV27,TRBJ2-5,TRBD2,CASSFSGGAGETQYF,TGTGCCAGCAGCTTTAGCGGGGGGGCGGGGGAGACCCAGTACTTC
.,TRBV28,TRBJ2-7,.,CASSPLSSGQYF,TGTGCCAGCAGTCCGCTCTCGAGTGGGCAGTACTTC